The next 3 T cell receptor beta chains were all read from a single sample in a study of PD-L1 blockade in urothelial cancer. Method: immunoSEQ multiplex PCR; TCRdb's copy keeps in-frame clones and lacks some. This sample has 60,000 to 80,000 clones; roughly 86% occur once, and the top ten carry roughly 10%. As to time point: peripheral blood 6 weeks after treatment start. Sequences were derived from PBMCs, sampled around atezolizumab (anti-PD-L1) treatment. The origin of the receptors is a man between 60 and 70 years old with urothelial cancer.

This clone was detected only a few times. The chain uses TRBV7-3 and TRBJ1-1; 7 bases line up with TRBD1. In germline, CDR1 is SGHTA, CDR2 FQGTGA. This CDR3 has 15 residues. V was pared by 5 bases and J by 4 bases, with 10 bases of the junction left unmatched. The CDR3, as DNA: TGTGCCAGCAGCCCTAATGGGCAGGGGGTCACTGAAGCTTTCTTT. This codes for CASSPNGQGVTEAFF.

This chain connects TRBV27 to TRBJ2-2; D perhaps matches TRBD2 (6 bases). Germline loops: CDR1 MNHEY, CDR2 SMNVEV (reference sequence). The CDR3 covers 15 residues. Trimming pared 10 bases from V and 1 base from J, leaving 16 bases between. The CDR3: CATAFGGKNTGELFF. CDR3 coding DNA: TGTGCCACCGCCTTTGGAGGGAAGAACACCGGGGAGCTGTTTTTT.

The chain employs TRBV27 and TRBJ2-1; 7 bases are shared with TRBD2. Losses at the gene ends were 2 bases for V and 0 bases for J; bases not matched to a gene: 13. Looked up from germline, CDR1 is MNHEY and CDR2 is SMNVEV (reference sequence). This CDR3 comprises 19 residues. The CDR3 DNA reads TGTGCCAGCAGTTTAGAACTAGCGAGAGGAGGGCGCTCCTACAATGAGCAGTTCTTC. This sequence encodes CASSLELARGGRSYNEQFF.